These 26 T cell receptor beta chains originate from one sample sequenced in a study of T cell repertoires in cytomegalovirus infection (dated by TCRdb to about 2019). The treatment or condition label of this sample denotes: in vitro stimulation with specific CMV peptide epitopes to enrich CMV-specific T cells. No antigen has been identified for these receptors. The sequencer listed for this sample is Illumina HiSeq 1500. The public sequencing data were trimmed at Q25 with fastp and processed into clonotypes with MiXCR by TCRdb, which kept only in-frame beta chains. Entries that share a CDR3 protein sequence are merged under the most common genes and DNA. This sample lists more than 75,000 distinct CDR3 sequences; around 28% were detected once. The top ten hold approximately 71% of the sample. This sample comprised CD8+ T cells from cultured PBMCs, obtained from culture after CMV antigen stimulation. All receptors come from a human donor in good health (CMV status not recorded). Some clones in this sample may be carry-over from other donors' samples.

This clonotype came up a few times. This sequence joins TRBV19 and TRBJ1-5, with D unclear. The V end lost 3 bases, the J end lost 0 bases, and 9 bases lay between the germline ends. The germline CDR1 and CDR2 sequences are LNHDA and SQIVND (reference sequence). This CDR3 has 15 residues. The CDR3 nucleotides read TGTGCCAGTAGTATCCGGCCGCTTAGCAATCAGCCCCAGCATTTT. This translates into CASSIRPLSNQPQHF. Full variable domain (missing parts from reference TRBV19 and TRBJ1-5): DGGITQSPKYLFRKEGQNVTLSCEQNLNHDAMYWYRQDPGQGLRLIYYSQIVNDFQKGDIAEGYSVSREKKESFPLTVTSAQKNPTAFYLCASSIRPLSNQPQHFGDGTRLSIL.

This clonotype has more than one count but fewer than ten. The CDR3 DNA sequence: TGTGCCAGCAGCTTATTCCACTCTGGGGCCAACGTCCTGACTTTC. Protein product: CASSLFHSGANVLTF. V and J are TRBV7-6 and TRBJ2-6, with D unclear. CDR3 length: 15 amino acids. V was cut by 2 bases and J by 0 bases, with 5 bases left in between. CDR1 is SGHVS and CDR2 is FNYEAQ in the germline V gene. Full variable domain (outside the CDR3, taken from reference TRBV7-6 and TRBJ2-6): GAGVSQSPRYKVTKRGQDVALRCDPISGHVSLYWYRQALGQGPEFLTYFNYEAQQDKSGLPNDRFSAERPEGSISTLTIQRTEQRDSAMYRCASSLFHSGANVLTFGAGSRLTVL.

This clonotype was observed a handful of times. The V gene is TRBV18, the J gene TRBJ2-3; a weak D match, TRBD2 (6 bases). Between the trimmed V and J ends, which lost 0 bases and 4 bases, there was a span of 8 bases. Germline-derived CDR1 and CDR2 are KGHSH and LQKENI. The CDR3 totals 14 residues. The CDR3 coding sequence is TGTGCCAGCTCACCACCTTGGGGGGCAGATACGCAGTATTTT. It is translated as CASSPPWGADTQYF.

There are a few counts of this clonotype. The chain combines TRBV29-1 with TRBJ1-1, with a possible D match to TRBD1 (6 bases). V lost 7 bases and J 6 bases, leaving 15 bases between the germline ends. The CDR3 loop spans 12 amino acids. CDR1 and CDR2 (germline): SQVTM, ANQGSEA. The DNA for the CDR3 is TGCAGCGCCTCCCCAGGGGAAGCTGAAGCTTTCTTT. It is translated as CSASPGEAEAFF.

This clonotype was seen at least ten times. The rearrangement links TRBV7-8 to TRBJ1-1; D may be TRBD1 (6 bases). The V gene lost 2 bases and the J gene lost 1 base, with 11 bases spanning the gap. The germline gives CDR1 SGHVS, CDR2 FQNEAQ. The CDR3 extends over 15 amino acids. CDR3: CASSLHGGSNTEAFF. DNA of the CDR3: TGTGCCAGCAGCTTACACGGGGGCTCGAACACTGAAGCTTTCTTT. Full variable domain (remainder filled in from reference TRBV7-8 and TRBJ1-1): GAGVSQSPRYKVAKRGQDVALRCDPISGHVSLFWYQQALGQGPEFLTYFQNEAQLDKSGLPSDRFFAERPEGSVSTLKIQRTQQEDSAVYLCASSLHGGSNTEAFFGQGTRLTVV.

V gene TRBV11-2 combines with J gene TRBJ2-1; tentatively, D is TRBD2 (5 bases). There are 15 residues in the CDR3. V gave up 1 base and J gave up 7 bases, with 14 bases separating them. CDR1 and CDR2 from the germline V gene are SGHAT and FQNNGV. CDR3 sequence (DNA): TGTGCCAGCAGCTTAGGACGGGGTCCGTTTAATGAGCAGTTCTTC. It yields the protein CASSLGRGPFNEQFF.

The CDR3 DNA reads as TGTGCCTGGAGCCGGGATAAGTACAATGAGCAGTTCTTC. It codes for CAWSRDKYNEQFF. The genes are TRBV30 and TRBJ2-1; D possibly corresponds to TRBD2 (5 bases). This CDR3 comprises 13 residues. Germline CDR1 GTSNPN, CDR2 SVGIG (reference sequence). V lost 3 bases and J lost 4, with 10 bases in between.

The rearrangement joins TRBV5-1 to TRBJ2-7; D may be TRBD1 or TRBD2 (5 bases each). Germline V gene lookup returns CDR1 SGHRS and CDR2 YFSETQ. This CDR3 is built from 15 residues. Deletions cut 5 bases from V and 1 base from J, with 16 bases between. The CDR3 nucleotides are TGCGCCAGCAGACGGCAGGGAGATGGGTCCTACGAGCAGTACTTC. Residues: CASRRQGDGSYEQYF.

The chain recombines TRBV7-6 with TRBJ2-1; no definite D call. The CDR3 is 11 amino acids. Trimming pared 3 bases from V and 7 bases from J, leaving 4 bases between. CDR1 is SGHVS, CDR2 FNYEAQ, per germline. The CDR3 DNA reads TGTGCCAGCAGCTTGAATAATGAGCAGTTCTTC. Protein product: CASSLNNEQFF.

The rearrangement uses TRBV6-1 and TRBJ2-2; D may correspond to TRBD1 or TRBD2 (5 bases each). CDR1 is MNHNS and CDR2 is SASEGT in the germline V gene. Trimming shortened V by 3 bases and J by 2 bases, and 13 bases separated the two germline ends. This CDR3 region has 16 residues. The CDR3 nucleotides read TGTGCCAGCAGTGACGGGGCACAGCTAAACACCGGGGAGCTGTTTTTT. Translation: CASSDGAQLNTGELFF.

The chain links TRBV2 to TRBJ2-5; D is undetermined. The CDR3 sequence is 11 residues long. Trimming shortened V by 7 bases and J by 7 bases, and 10 bases separated the two germline ends. CDR1 is SNHLY and CDR2 is FYNNEI in the germline V gene. The CDR3 protein is CASTESGTQYF. The DNA of the CDR3 is TGTGCCAGCACCGAGAGTGGGACCCAGTACTTC.

In its sample, this clonotype was seen many times. The chain combines TRBV7-6 with TRBJ2-3, with 7 nucleotides matching TRBD2. V lost 5 bases and J lost 2; bases outside the gene matches: 1. In germline, CDR1 is SGHVS, CDR2 FNYEAQ. This CDR3 region has 13 residues. For the CDR3, the DNA is TGTGCCAGCAGCCGGGACTACACAGATACGCAGTATTTT. Amino acids: CASSRDYTDTQYF.

This clonotype has more than one count but fewer than ten. This chain connects TRBV14 to TRBJ1-6; possibly TRBD1 for D (6 bases). Per the germline V gene, CDR1 is SGHDN and CDR2 is FVKESK. CDR3 length equals 16 residues. V was clipped by 4 bases and J by 1 base, with 11 bases between them. DNA for the CDR3: TGTGCCAGCAGCCGTGGGACACCATCCTATAATTCACCCCTCCACTTT. Protein sequence: CASSRGTPSYNSPLHF.

The chain uses TRBV5-6 and TRBJ2-3, with TRBD2 matching 7 bases. There are 15 residues in the CDR3. Germline V CDR1 and CDR2: SGHDT, YYEEEE. After removal of 1 base from V and 0 bases from J, the junction contained 2 bases not matched to a gene. The CDR3 nucleotides are TGTGCCAGCAGCTTGTTTAGCGGGAGCACAGATACGCAGTATTTT. Translated: CASSLFSGSTDTQYF.

This clonotype was counted between two and nine times. V and J are TRBV12-3 or TRBV12-4 and TRBJ1-5, with D perhaps matching TRBD1 (6 bases). V was pared by 4 bases and J by 5 bases, with 18 bases between. There are 16 residues in the CDR3. CDR3 DNA sequence: TGTGCCAGCAGTTGGGTTCTCACAGGGTCGGATCAGCCCCAGCATTTT. Residues: CASSWVLTGSDQPQHF.

This clonotype was found a few times. CDR3 nucleotide sequence: TGTGCCAGCAGTTATGGCCCCTCAGGGGTGGAGACCCAGTACTTC. The encoded protein is CASSYGPSGVETQYF. V and J are TRBV6-5 and TRBJ2-5, with TRBD1 as a possible D gene (6 bases). CDR1 and CDR2 from the germline V gene are MNHEY and SVGAGI. V lost 3 bases, J lost 5 bases, and 16 bases lay in between. The CDR3 loop spans 15 amino acids.

This clonotype is medium-sized (0.01 to 0.1%) in the sample. The chain uses TRBV7-9 and TRBJ2-5; D is ambiguous. Germline lookup yields CDR1 SEHNR and CDR2 FQNEAQ (reference sequence). This CDR3 has 16 residues. Trimming shortened V by 5 bases and J by 0 bases, and 16 bases separated the two germline ends. The CDR3 loop reads CASSLTGLQYQETQYF. CDR3 in DNA: TGTGCCAGCAGCCTGACGGGCCTCCAATACCAAGAGACCCAGTACTTC.

This clonotype was recorded a few times. This chain uses TRBV19 with TRBJ2-7; TRBD1 agrees at 8 bases. V dropped 5 bases and J dropped 0; count of bases not matched to a gene: 6. The CDR3 extends over 15 amino acids. Per germline, CDR1 LNHDA and CDR2 SQIVND (reference sequence). The CDR3 here is CASSLGTGSSYEQYF. The CDR3 DNA follows: TGTGCCAGTAGTTTAGGGACAGGAAGCTCCTACGAGCAGTACTTC.

V is TRBV5-1 and J is TRBJ2-6; tentative D call: TRBD1 (5 bases). Germline V gene data show CDR1 as SGHRS and CDR2 as YFSETQ. The CDR3 covers 14 residues. V was clipped by 6 bases and J by 4 bases, with 11 bases between them. The CDR3 bases are TGCGCCAGCATGCCAGGGTCAGGGGCCAACGTCCTGACTTTC. Its translation: CASMPGSGANVLTF.

The chain carries TRBV6-2 or TRBV6-3 and TRBJ2-7, with 8 bases that match TRBD1. This CDR3 is 13 amino acids long. J lost 6 bases, V lost 5 bases, and 6 bases had no gene match. Germline V lookup: CDR1 MNHEY, CDR2 SVGEGT. The CDR3 bases are TGTGCCAGCAGTCCCGGACAGGGTTTCGAGCAGTACTTC. Amino acids: CASSPGQGFEQYF.

This clonotype appeared a few times. The chain carries TRBV4-1 and TRBJ1-5; 7 bases fit TRBD1. Germline V gene sequence: CDR1 MGHRA, CDR2 YSYEKL. The CDR3 runs 14 residues. After removal of 3 bases from V and 7 bases from J, the junction contained 6 bases not matched to a gene. The DNA for the CDR3 is TGCGCCAGCAGCCAGGTGACAGGGAAACAGCCCCAGCATTTT. Translation: CASSQVTGKQPQHF.

Only one count was recorded for this clonotype. The chain recombines TRBV5-4 with TRBJ1-2; D unclear. Trimming pared 1 base from V and 6 bases from J, leaving 16 bases between. CDR3 length equals 15 residues. In germline, CDR1 is SGHNT, CDR2 YYREEE (reference sequence). This CDR3 is CASSLNERSGNGYTF. CDR3 DNA: TGTGCCAGCAGCTTGAATGAGAGGAGTGGAAATGGCTACACCTTC.

The V gene is TRBV10-3, the J gene TRBJ2-3; D may match TRBD1 or TRBD2 (6 bases each). Trimming pared 3 bases from V and 2 bases from J, leaving 9 bases between. The CDR3 contains 14 residues. Germline V lookup: CDR1 ENHRY, CDR2 SYGVKD. The CDR3 nucleotides read TGTGCCATCAGTGACCGGGGGCCCACAGATACGCAGTATTTT. As protein: CAISDRGPTDTQYF.

V and J are TRBV19 and TRBJ2-7; 8 bases are a match to TRBD1. CDR3 size: 14 residues. The V gene's germline CDR1 is LNHDA and CDR2 SQIVND (reference sequence). After removal of 5 bases from V and 3 bases from J, the junction contained 6 bases not matched to a gene. The CDR3 sequence is CASSPGQEVYEQYF. The CDR3 nucleotides read TGTGCCAGTAGTCCGGGACAGGAAGTCTACGAGCAGTACTTC.

The chain recombines TRBV24-1 with TRBJ2-2, with D tentatively TRBD1 (6 bases). Between the trimmed V and J ends, which lost 3 bases and 5 bases, there was a span of 9 bases. The CDR3 consists of 14 residues. CDR1 and CDR2 (germline): KGHDR, SFDVKD. The chain's CDR3 is CATSDLRGTGELFF. Here the CDR3 DNA reads TGTGCCACCAGTGATCTCAGGGGTACCGGGGAGCTGTTTTTT.

There are many counts of this clonotype. The chain employs TRBV10-3 and TRBJ2-7; 7 nucleotides line up with TRBD1. CDR3 length equals 17 residues. The V segment lost 0 bases and the J segment 3 bases; nucleotides outside the gene matches: 11. Germline V gene sequence: CDR1 ENHRY, CDR2 SYGVKD. CDR3 loop: CAISESVSAGGLYEQYF. Written as DNA, the CDR3 is TGTGCCATCAGTGAGTCAGTTTCGGCAGGGGGTCTCTACGAGCAGTACTTC.